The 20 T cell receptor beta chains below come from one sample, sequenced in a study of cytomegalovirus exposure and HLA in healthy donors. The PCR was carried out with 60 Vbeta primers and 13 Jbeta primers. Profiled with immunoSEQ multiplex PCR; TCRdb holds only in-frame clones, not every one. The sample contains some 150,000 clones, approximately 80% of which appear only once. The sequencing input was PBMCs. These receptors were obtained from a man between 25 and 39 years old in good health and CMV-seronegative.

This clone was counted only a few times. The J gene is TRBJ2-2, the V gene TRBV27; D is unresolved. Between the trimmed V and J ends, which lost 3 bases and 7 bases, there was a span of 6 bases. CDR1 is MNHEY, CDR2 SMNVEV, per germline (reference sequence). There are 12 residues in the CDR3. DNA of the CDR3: TGTGCCAGCAGTTTTATCCTCGGGGAGCTGTTTTTT. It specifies CASSFILGELFF.

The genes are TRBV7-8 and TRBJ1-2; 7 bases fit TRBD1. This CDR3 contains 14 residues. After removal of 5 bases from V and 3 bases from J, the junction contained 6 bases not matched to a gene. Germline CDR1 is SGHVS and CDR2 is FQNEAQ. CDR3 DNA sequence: TGTGCCAGCAGCCCCTACACAGGGGACTATGGCTACACCTTC. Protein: CASSPYTGDYGYTF.

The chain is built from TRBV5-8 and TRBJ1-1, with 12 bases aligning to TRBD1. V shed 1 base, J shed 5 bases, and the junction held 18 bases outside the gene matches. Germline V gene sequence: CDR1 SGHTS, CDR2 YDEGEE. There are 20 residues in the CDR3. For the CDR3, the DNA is TGTGCCAGCAGCTTGCGGTTTGCCGGGACAGGGGGCGCGAGGAGGACTGAAGCTTTCTTT. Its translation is CASSLRFAGTGGARRTEAFF.

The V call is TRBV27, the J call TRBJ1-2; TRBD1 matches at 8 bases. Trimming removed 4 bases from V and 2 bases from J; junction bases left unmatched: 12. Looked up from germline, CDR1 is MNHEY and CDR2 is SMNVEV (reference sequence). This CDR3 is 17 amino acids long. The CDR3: CASSSRSADRGNYGYTF. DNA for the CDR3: TGTGCCAGCAGTTCCCGCTCTGCAGACAGGGGCAACTATGGCTACACCTTC.

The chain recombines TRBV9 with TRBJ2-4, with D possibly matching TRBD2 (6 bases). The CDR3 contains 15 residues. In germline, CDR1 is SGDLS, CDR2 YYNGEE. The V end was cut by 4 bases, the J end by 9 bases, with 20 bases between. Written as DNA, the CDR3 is TGTGCCAGCAGCTCGGGAGTTCATTTCCCGGTCATTCAGTACTTC. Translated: CASSSGVHFPVIQYF.

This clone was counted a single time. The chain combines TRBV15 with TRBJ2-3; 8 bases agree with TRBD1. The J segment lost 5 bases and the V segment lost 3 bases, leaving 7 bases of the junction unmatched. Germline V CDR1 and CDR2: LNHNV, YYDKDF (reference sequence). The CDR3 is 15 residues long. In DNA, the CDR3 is TGTGCCACCAGCAGCCGACAGGGGCCTTTAGATACGCAGTATTTT. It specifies CATSSRQGPLDTQYF.

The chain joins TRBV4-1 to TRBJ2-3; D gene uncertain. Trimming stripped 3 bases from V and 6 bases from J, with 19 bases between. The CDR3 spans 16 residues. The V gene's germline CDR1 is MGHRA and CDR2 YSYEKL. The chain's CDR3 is CASSHLNLMSYDTQYF. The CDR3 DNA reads TGCGCCAGCAGCCACCTAAACCTTATGTCTTACGATACGCAGTATTTT.

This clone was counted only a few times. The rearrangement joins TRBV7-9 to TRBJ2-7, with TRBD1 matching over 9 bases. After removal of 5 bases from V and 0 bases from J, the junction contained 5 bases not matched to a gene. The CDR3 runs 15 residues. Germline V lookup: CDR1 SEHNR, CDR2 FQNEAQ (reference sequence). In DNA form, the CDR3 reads TGTGCCAGCAGCCCCGGGACAGGGATCTCCTACGAGCAGTACTTC. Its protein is CASSPGTGISYEQYF.

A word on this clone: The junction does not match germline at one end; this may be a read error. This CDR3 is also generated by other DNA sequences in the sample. The CDR3 DNA reads as TGCGCCAGCAGCGTAGGCGGGGACCAAGAGACCCAGTACTTC. Amino acid sequence: CASSVGGDQETQYF. V is TRBV9 and J is TRBJ2-5; possibly TRBD2 for D (6 bases). The CDR3 has 14 residues. Germline CDR1 is SGDLS and CDR2 is YYNGEE.

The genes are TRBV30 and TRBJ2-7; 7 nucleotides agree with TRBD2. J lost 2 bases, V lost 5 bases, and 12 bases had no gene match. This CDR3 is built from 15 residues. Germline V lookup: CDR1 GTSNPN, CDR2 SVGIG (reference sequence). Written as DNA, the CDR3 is TGTGCCTGGCGCTCCCGGAGGGAGGGGCCCTACGAGCAGTACTTC. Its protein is CAWRSRREGPYEQYF.

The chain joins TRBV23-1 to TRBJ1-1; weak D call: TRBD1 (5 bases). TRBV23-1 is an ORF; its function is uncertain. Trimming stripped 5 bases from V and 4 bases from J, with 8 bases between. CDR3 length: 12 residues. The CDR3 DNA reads TGCGCCAGCAGTGGGGGGGGCACTGAAGCTTTCTTT. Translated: CASSGGGTEAFF.

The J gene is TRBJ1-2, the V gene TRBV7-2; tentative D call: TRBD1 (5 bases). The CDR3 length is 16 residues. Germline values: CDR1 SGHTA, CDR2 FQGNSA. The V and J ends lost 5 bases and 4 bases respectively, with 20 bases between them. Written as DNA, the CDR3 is TGTGCCAGCAGCCCTGGGTTAGATCAGGGCCGCTATGGCTACACCTTC. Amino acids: CASSPGLDQGRYGYTF. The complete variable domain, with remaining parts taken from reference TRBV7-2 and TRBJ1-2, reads GAGVSQSPSNKVTEKGKDVELRCDPISGHTALYWYRQSLGQGLEFLIYFQGNSAPDKSGLPSDRFSAERTGGSVSTLTIQRTQQEDSAVYLCASSPGLDQGRYGYTFGSGTRLTVV.

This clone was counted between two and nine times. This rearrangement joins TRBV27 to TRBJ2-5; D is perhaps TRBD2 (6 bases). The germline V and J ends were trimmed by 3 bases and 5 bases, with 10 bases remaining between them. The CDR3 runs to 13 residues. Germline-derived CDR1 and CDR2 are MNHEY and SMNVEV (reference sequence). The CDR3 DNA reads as TGTGCCAGCAGTTTGCTTGGGGGGGAGACCCAGTACTTC. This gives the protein CASSLLGGETQYF.

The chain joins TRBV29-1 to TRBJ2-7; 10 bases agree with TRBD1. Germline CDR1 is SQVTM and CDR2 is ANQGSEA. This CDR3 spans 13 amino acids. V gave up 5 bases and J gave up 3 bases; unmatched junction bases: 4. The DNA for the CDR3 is TGCAGCGTTAGGACAGGGGGATACTACGAGCAGTACTTC. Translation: CSVRTGGYYEQYF.

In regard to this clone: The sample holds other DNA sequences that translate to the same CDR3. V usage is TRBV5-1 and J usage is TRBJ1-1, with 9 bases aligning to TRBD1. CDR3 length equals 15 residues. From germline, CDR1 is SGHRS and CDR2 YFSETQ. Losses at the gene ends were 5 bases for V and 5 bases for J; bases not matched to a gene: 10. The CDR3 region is CASSLMGQGGTEAFF. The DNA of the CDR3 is TGCGCCAGCAGTTTAATGGGACAGGGTGGGACTGAAGCTTTCTTT.

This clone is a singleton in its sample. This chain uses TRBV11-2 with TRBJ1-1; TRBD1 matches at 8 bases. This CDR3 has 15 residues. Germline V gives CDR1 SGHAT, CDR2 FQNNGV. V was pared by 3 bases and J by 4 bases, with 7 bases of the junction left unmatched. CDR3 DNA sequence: TGTGCCAGCAGCTTGATAGGACAGGGACGCACTGAAGCTTTCTTT. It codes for CASSLIGQGRTEAFF.

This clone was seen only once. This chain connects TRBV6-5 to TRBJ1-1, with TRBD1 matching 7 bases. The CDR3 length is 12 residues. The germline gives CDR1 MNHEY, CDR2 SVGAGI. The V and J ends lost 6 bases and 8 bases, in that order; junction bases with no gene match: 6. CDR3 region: CASRRQGNEAFF. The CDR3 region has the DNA TGTGCCAGCAGAAGACAGGGTAACGAAGCTTTCTTT.

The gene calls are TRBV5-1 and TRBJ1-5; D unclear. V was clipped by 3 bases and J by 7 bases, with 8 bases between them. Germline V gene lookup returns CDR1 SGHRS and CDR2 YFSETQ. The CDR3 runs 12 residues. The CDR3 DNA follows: TGCGCCAGCAGCTACATACCGCAGCCCCAGCATTTT. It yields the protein CASSYIPQPQHF.

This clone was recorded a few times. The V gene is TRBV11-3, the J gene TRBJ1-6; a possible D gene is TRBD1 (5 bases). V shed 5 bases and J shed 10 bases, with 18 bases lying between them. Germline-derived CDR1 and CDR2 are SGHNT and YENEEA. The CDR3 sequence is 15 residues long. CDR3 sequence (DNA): TGTGCCAGCAGCCGTTGGACACCTTGGGGCTCACCCCTCCACTTT. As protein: CASSRWTPWGSPLHF.

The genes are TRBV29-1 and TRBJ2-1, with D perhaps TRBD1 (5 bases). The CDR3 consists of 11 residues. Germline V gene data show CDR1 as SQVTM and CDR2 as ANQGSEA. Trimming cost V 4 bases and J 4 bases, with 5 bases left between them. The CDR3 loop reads CSVAGYNEQFF. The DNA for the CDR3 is TGCAGCGTTGCAGGGTACAATGAGCAGTTCTTC.